Sequencing of this T cell receptor beta chain was carried out in a study of T cell repertoires in cytomegalovirus infection. Turning to the study itself: Public TCR beta signature analysis indicated the presence of both CMV infection and matching HLA type.

TCRdb analysed the reads with MiXCR anew, one entry per CDR3 protein. The table shows about 600,000 distinct CDR3 sequences, with 20% to 25% occurring only once. The CDR3 extends over 13 amino acids. In germline, CDR1 is SNHLY, CDR2 FYNNEI. Points from the study as a whole: Across the ex vivo response, the dominant clonotypes were HLA-C-restricted CMV-specific TCR beta clonotypes.

This clonotype came up a few times. The antigen is unknown. Compared with germline, one end of the junction differs, possibly owing to a read error. Sequencing was done on a sample of CD8+ T cells from PBMCs. The origin of this receptor is a human donor in good health (CMV status not recorded). Some clones in this sample may be carry-over from other donors' samples. J is TRBJ2-1 and V is TRBV2; D gene unclear. The CDR3 coding sequence is TGTGCCAGCAGGGAAGACACTCACAATGAGCAGTTCTTC. This codes for CASREDTHNEQFF.